These 27 T cell receptor beta chains share one sample of origin, sequenced in a study of CXCR3-negative and CXCR3-positive naive CD8 T cells. 5' RACE with UMI labels generated the TRB cDNA libraries. TCRdb reprocessed the 5' RACE reads; each CDR3 protein has one entry and no DNA is given. Its listing shows about 150,000 distinct CDR3 sequences. General observations from the study: CXCR3-positive naive cells carried more hydrophobic TRB CDR3s than CXCR3-negative ones.

What these receptors recognize is not known. The source material was naive CXCR3+ CD8+ T cells from blood. Stated subset: CD45RO-CCR7+CD27+CD95- naive CD8+ T cells expressing CXCR3 (TNR3+). All receptors derive from a human donor in good health. Some clones in this sample may be carry-over from other donors' samples.

The rearrangement joins TRBV28 to TRBJ2-3. The germline V gene has CDR1 MDHEN and CDR2 SYDVKM. This CDR3 spans 15 amino acids. The CDR3 spells CASSLWRGAKDTQYF.

V usage is TRBV7-8 and J usage is TRBJ2-7; no DNA is available, so the TRBD2 call from TCRdb remains unchecked. The germline CDR1 and CDR2 sequences are SGHVS and FQNEAQ. The CDR3 sequence is 15 residues long. This CDR3 is CASSSAGRTTLEQYF.

CDR3 in amino acids: CASSETSWVEQFF. The chain has TRBV5-1 and TRBJ2-1; TCRdb calls TRBD2, which cannot be checked without DNA. CDR3 length: 13 amino acids. The germline CDR1 and CDR2 sequences are SGHRS and YFSETQ.

The chain recombines TRBV5-6 with TRBJ2-7. The V gene's germline CDR1 is SGHDT and CDR2 YYEEEE. CDR3 length equals 11 residues. The CDR3 loop is CASSLPYEQYF.

This rearrangement joins TRBV29-1 to TRBJ2-7; TCRdb's D call of TRBD1 is untestable without DNA. CDR1 is SQVTM and CDR2 is ANQGSEA in the germline V gene. This CDR3 contains 14 residues. CDR3 protein: CSVEFRDREHEQYF.

This sequence joins TRBV29-1 and TRBJ1-1; no DNA is available, so the TRBD1 call from TCRdb remains unchecked. The CDR3 consists of 13 residues. From germline, CDR1 is SQVTM and CDR2 ANQGSEA. CDR3: CSAPGTVNTEAFF.

The CDR3 loop reads CASSYSLRGLAGSDTQYF. The chain uses TRBV6-5 and TRBJ2-3; there is no DNA to check the TCRdb D call of TRBD2. Looked up from germline, CDR1 is MNHEY and CDR2 is SVGAGI. The CDR3 has 18 residues.

V gene TRBV30 combines with J gene TRBJ1-1. Germline V CDR1 and CDR2: GTSNPN, SVGIG (reference sequence). The CDR3 is made up of 13 amino acids. The CDR3 is CAWSAMSGTEAFF.

This chain joins TRBV12-3 or TRBV12-4 and TRBJ1-1; the TCRdb D gene call, TRBD1, has no DNA to confirm it. The CDR3 is made up of 16 amino acids. This CDR3 is CASSFPEGRGGTEAFF.

This chain connects TRBV14 to TRBJ2-2. This CDR3 contains 13 residues. Germline V gene data show CDR1 as SGHDN and CDR2 as FVKESK. The CDR3 region is CASSQLNTGELFF.

The chain is built from TRBV5-1 and TRBJ2-1; TCRdb selects TRBD1, and the lack of DNA leaves this call unchecked. Looked up from germline, CDR1 is SGHRS and CDR2 is YFSETQ. CDR3 size: 12 residues. The CDR3 loop reads CASSLPGNEQFF. Full variable domain (missing parts from reference TRBV5-1 and TRBJ2-1): KAGVTQTPRYLIKTRGQQVTLSCSPISGHRSVSWYQQTPGQGLQFLFEYFSETQRNKGNFPGRFSGRQFSNSRSEMNVSTLELGDSALYLCASSLPGNEQFFGPGTRLTVL.

The rearrangement uses TRBV2 and TRBJ2-3; the TCRdb call, TRBD1, lacks DNA for checking. The germline V gene has CDR1 SNHLY and CDR2 FYNNEI. The CDR3 runs to 15 residues. This chain's CDR3 is CASSGGGAYTDTQYF. Together with reference TRBV2 and TRBJ2-3, the CDR3 gives the full variable domain: EPEVTQTPSHQVTQMGQEVILRCVPISNHLYFYWYRQILGQKVEFLVSFYNNEISEKSEIFDDQFSVERPDGSNFTLKIRSTKLEDSAMYFCASSGGGAYTDTQYFGPGTRLTVL.

The chain recombines TRBV25-1 with TRBJ2-3; the D call of TRBD1 rests on TCRdb alone, since no DNA is present to check it. The V gene's germline CDR1 is MGHDK and CDR2 SYGVNS. CDR3 length: 13 residues. CDR3 sequence: CASREGGTDTQYF.

V usage is TRBV7-9 and J usage is TRBJ2-1; the TCRdb call, TRBD2, lacks DNA for checking. The CDR3 sequence is 11 residues long. Germline V gene data show CDR1 as SEHNR and CDR2 as FQNEAQ (reference sequence). CDR3 region: CASSLAGGLLF.

This chain joins TRBV29-1 and TRBJ2-7; TCRdb indicates TRBD1, and absent DNA this call remains unverified. Germline-derived CDR1 and CDR2 are SQVTM and ANQGSEA. The CDR3 has 13 amino acids. This chain's CDR3 is CSVVRGADYEQYF.

The V and J genes are TRBV3-1 and TRBJ2-3; TCRdb's D gene call, TRBD1, goes unchecked for lack of DNA. The CDR3 spans 14 residues. Germline lookup yields CDR1 LGHDT and CDR2 YNNKEL (reference sequence). CDR3 sequence: CASSLRDRLETQYF.

This chain links TRBV5-1 with TRBJ2-7; the TCRdb call, TRBD2, lacks DNA for checking. Looked up from germline, CDR1 is SGHRS and CDR2 is YFSETQ. CDR3 length: 20 residues. The CDR3 sequence is CASGFPSASSRYLSSYEQYF.

The chain couples TRBV3-1 to TRBJ2-7. The germline gives CDR1 LGHDT, CDR2 YNNKEL (reference sequence). The CDR3 runs to 12 residues. The CDR3 sequence: CASSQDDYEQYF.

The chain has TRBV29-1 and TRBJ1-2; the D gene TCRdb calls, TRBD1, cannot be checked with no DNA. The germline V gene encodes CDR1 SQVTM and CDR2 ANQGSEA. The CDR3 totals 18 residues. CDR3 residues: CSVEDFGQGVNWTYGYTF.

CDR3 sequence reads: CASSSLLYNEQFF. The chain is built from TRBV4-3 and TRBJ2-1. The CDR3 contains 13 residues. Germline V lookup: CDR1 LGHNA, CDR2 YSLEER.

This chain uses TRBV4-1 with TRBJ2-5; with no DNA, the TCRdb D assignment of TRBD1 cannot be verified. CDR3 size: 15 residues. Germline V CDR1 and CDR2: MGHRA, YSYEKL. The CDR3 reads CASSRWDRGGETQYF.

The chain combines TRBV3-1 with TRBJ2-7; TCRdb outputs TRBD1, but without DNA this stays unchecked. CDR1 is LGHDT, CDR2 YNNKEL, per germline (reference sequence). This CDR3 spans 17 amino acids. The CDR3 sequence is CASSQEGAWDRADEQYF.

The chain uses TRBV11-2 and TRBJ2-2; the TCRdb call, TRBD2, lacks DNA for checking. The germline V gene has CDR1 SGHAT and CDR2 FQNNGV. The CDR3 spans 17 residues. The CDR3 sequence is CASSSVTRLATTGELFF.

This chain links TRBV15 with TRBJ2-7; TCRdb's assignment of TRBD2 cannot be checked, as there is no DNA. There are 16 residues in the CDR3. Germline values: CDR1 LNHNV, CDR2 YYDKDF (reference sequence). CDR3 sequence reads: CATSSDERESPYEQYF.

The CDR3 sequence: CASSPHVGETQYF. The rearrangement joins TRBV12-3 or TRBV12-4 to TRBJ2-5. The CDR3 totals 13 residues.

V gene TRBV5-1 combines with J gene TRBJ2-7; TCRdb lists TRBD2, though no DNA is available to test this call. Germline CDR1 reads SGHRS; CDR2 reads YFSETQ. CDR3 length: 14 amino acids. The CDR3 loop is CASSSYEEGWEQYF.

This chain connects TRBV12-3 or TRBV12-4 to TRBJ2-7; TCRdb names TRBD1, which stays unverified in the absence of DNA. The CDR3 length is 12 residues. CDR3: CASRTTGGEQYF.